Below, 25 T cell receptor beta chains from the same sample are listed, as sequenced in a study of T cell changes during pregnancy in multiple sclerosis. Assay: immunoSEQ multiplex PCR; the TCRdb copy retains only in-frame clones and omits some. The top ten hold 3.3% of the sample, which has tens of thousands of clones, more than 75% seen once. Sequencing used peripheral blood, obtained in the first trimester of pregnancy. The receptor source for this set is a female donor in good health, enrolled as a control in a pregnancy study.

The chain employs TRBV5-6 and TRBJ2-7; 8 bases map to TRBD1. The ends lost 0 bases at V and 3 bases at J; junction bases unmatched: 2. CDR3 size: 14 residues. Germline V gene data show CDR1 as SGHDT and CDR2 as YYEEEE. The CDR3 here is CASSLGGQGYEQYF. CDR3 DNA sequence: TGTGCCAGCAGCTTGGGAGGACAGGGCTACGAGCAGTACTTC.

This chain connects TRBV4-3 to TRBJ2-7; 8 bases fit TRBD2. CDR3 size: 18 residues. CDR1 is LGHNA, CDR2 YSLEER, per germline. Unmatched junction bases numbered 10, after V lost 0 bases and J lost 0 bases. CDR3 bases: TGCGCCAGCAGCCAAGATAGGGCCGAGCGGGGGCCCTCCTACGAGCAGTACTTC. Its translation is CASSQDRAERGPSYEQYF.

The rearrangement links TRBV28 to TRBJ2-5, with TRBD1 matching over 7 bases. The junction had 11 bases not matched to a gene; V was cut back by 11 bases and J by 2 bases. The CDR3 is 14 amino acids. CDR1 and CDR2 from the germline V gene are MDHEN and SYDVKM. In DNA form, the CDR3 reads TGTGCCCGCCTCCCCGGGACAGTACAAGAGACCCAGTACTTC. This encodes CARLPGTVQETQYF.

The V and J genes are TRBV2 and TRBJ1-3; D is unclear. Looked up from germline, CDR1 is SNHLY and CDR2 is FYNNEI. The CDR3 has 15 amino acids. The V end was cut by 6 bases, the J end by 7 bases, with 19 bases between. The CDR3 region is CASSASLGLGNTIYF. As DNA, the CDR3 is TGTGCCAGCAGCGCATCTCTGGGTCTCGGGAACACCATATATTTT.

This chain uses TRBV28 with TRBJ1-2; TRBD1 matches 8 bases. The CDR3 has 14 amino acids. The germline gives CDR1 MDHEN, CDR2 SYDVKM. V lost 4 bases to trimming and J lost 1 base; unmatched junction nucleotides: 2. The DNA of the CDR3 is TGTGCCAGCAGTTCCGGACAGGGTAACTATGGCTACACCTTC. Protein product: CASSSGQGNYGYTF.

The gene calls are TRBV19 and TRBJ1-4, with TRBD1 identical over 7 bases. Trimming cost V 4 bases and J 0 bases; bases outside gene matches: 5. Germline-derived CDR1 and CDR2 are LNHDA and SQIVND (reference sequence). This CDR3 has 16 amino acids. Here the CDR3 reads CASSTRQGATNEKLFF. The CDR3 DNA sequence: TGTGCCAGTAGTACCCGACAGGGAGCAACTAATGAAAAACTGTTTTTT.

This clone appeared a few times. Here the CDR3 DNA reads TGTGCCTGGAGTGGGGGGCTAAGAGGAGAAAAACTGTTTTTT. It yields the protein CAWSGGLRGEKLFF. This chain uses TRBV30 with TRBJ1-4; tentative D call: TRBD1 (6 bases). With 1 base removed from V and 8 bases from J, the gap between germline ends came to 14 bases. Germline V lookup: CDR1 GTSNPN, CDR2 SVGIG (reference sequence). The CDR3 has 14 amino acids.

The rearrangement links TRBV5-4 to TRBJ2-3, with 13 bases lining up with TRBD2. V dropped 1 base and J dropped 6; count of bases not matched to a gene: 5. The CDR3 is 16 amino acids. Germline-derived CDR1 and CDR2 are SGHNT and YYREEE (reference sequence). The CDR3 DNA reads TGTGCCAGCAGCTTGAAACTAGCGGGAGGGCCGGATACGCAGTATTTT. It codes for CASSLKLAGGPDTQYF.

This chain joins TRBV25-1 and TRBJ2-3, with D unresolved. The CDR3 is 13 amino acids. V lost 3 bases to trimming and J lost 0 bases, with 4 bases between them. Germline V gene sequence: CDR1 MGHDK, CDR2 SYGVNS. In DNA, the CDR3 is TGTGCCAGCAGTGAGACTAGCACAGATACGCAGTATTTT. Translation gives CASSETSTDTQYF. Variable domain in full (rest from reference TRBV25-1 and TRBJ2-3): EADIYQTPRYLVIGTGKKITLECSQTMGHDKMYWYQQDPGMELHLIHYSYGVNSTEKGDLSSESTVSRIRTEHFPLTLESARPSHTSQYLCASSETSTDTQYFGPGTRLTVL.

This chain joins TRBV19 and TRBJ1-5; TRBD1 matches 7 bases. From germline, CDR1 is LNHDA and CDR2 SQIVND (reference sequence). J was trimmed by 6 bases and V by 4 bases; bases with no gene match: 9. The CDR3 is made up of 15 amino acids. CDR3 loop: CASSTITQGSQPQHF. The CDR3, as DNA: TGTGCCAGTAGTACCATTACACAGGGGAGTCAGCCCCAGCATTTT.

V and J are TRBV13 and TRBJ2-3, with TRBD1 matching 9 bases. The CDR3 has 17 amino acids. J lost 2 bases, V lost 7 bases, and 13 bases had no gene match. Looked up from germline, CDR1 is PRHDT and CDR2 is FYEKMQ (reference sequence). The CDR3 coding sequence is TGTGCCAGCATTTCATCCAACCGGGACAGGGTCACAGATACGCAGTATTTT. Its protein product is CASISSNRDRVTDTQYF.

The chain is built from TRBV9 and TRBJ2-3; D remains ambiguous. With 0 bases removed from V and 0 bases from J, the gap between germline ends came to 5 bases. This CDR3 region has 14 residues. CDR1 and CDR2 (germline): SGDLS, YYNGEE. DNA of the CDR3: TGTGCCAGCAGCGTAGTTCCTAGCACAGATACGCAGTATTTT. This gives the protein CASSVVPSTDTQYF.

The gene calls are TRBV2 and TRBJ1-1; 7 positions match TRBD1. This CDR3 has 15 residues. Germline assignment: CDR1 SNHLY and CDR2 FYNNEI. J gave up 0 bases and V 4 bases, and 5 bases lay outside the gene matches. CDR3 nucleotide sequence: TGTGCCAGCAGTGGGGACAGCCTAATGAACACTGAAGCTTTCTTT. Protein sequence: CASSGDSLMNTEAFF.

The chain recombines TRBV10-3 with TRBJ1-4; D gene unclear. The V and J ends lost 10 bases and 6 bases respectively, with 6 bases between them. Germline V gives CDR1 ENHRY, CDR2 SYGVKD. CDR3 length: 10 residues. The CDR3 nucleotides are TGTGCCACTCGGGATGAAAAACTGTTTTTT. Residues: CATRDEKLFF.

The chain combines TRBV18 with TRBJ2-3; no definite D call. Trimming removed 3 bases from V and 2 bases from J, with 15 bases in between. The CDR3 sequence is 16 residues long. Per the germline V gene, CDR1 is KGHSH and CDR2 is LQKENI. The CDR3 bases are TGTGCCAGCTCACCCCAAACTACTAAGAACACAGATACGCAGTATTTT. It specifies CASSPQTTKNTDTQYF.

The rearrangement joins TRBV4-1 to TRBJ2-7; tentative D call: TRBD1 (5 bases). V lost 2 bases to trimming and J lost 3 bases, with 8 bases between them. Per the germline V gene, CDR1 is MGHRA and CDR2 is YSYEKL. This CDR3 comprises 13 residues. Here the CDR3 DNA reads TGCGCCAGCAGCCAACAAACAGGCTACGAGCAGTACTTC. It codes for CASSQQTGYEQYF.

The rearrangement joins TRBV7-8 to TRBJ2-7; 8 bases are shared with TRBD1. Germline V lookup: CDR1 SGHVS, CDR2 FQNEAQ. Unmatched junction bases numbered 1, after V lost 1 base and J lost 2 bases. The CDR3 sequence is 14 residues long. CDR3 DNA: TGTGCCAGCAGCTTAGGGACAGGGCCCTACGAGCAGTACTTC. Its translation is CASSLGTGPYEQYF.

This chain uses TRBV12-5 with TRBJ1-1; a possible D gene is TRBD1 (6 bases). V dropped 4 bases and J dropped 4 bases, with 13 bases sitting between them. CDR1 is LGHNT, CDR2 FRNRAP, per germline. CDR3 size: 14 residues. This CDR3 reads CASGSLVGATEAFF. The CDR3 DNA reads as TGTGCTAGTGGTTCCCTAGTGGGGGCCACTGAAGCTTTCTTT. The full variable domain, its missing parts supplied by reference TRBV12-5 and TRBJ1-1, is DARVTQTPRHKVTEMGQEVTMRCQPILGHNTVFWYRQTMMQGLELLAYFRNRAPLDDSGMPKDRFSAEMPDATLATLKIQPSEPRDSAVYFCASGSLVGATEAFFGQGTRLTVV.

The CDR3 is CASSTPRLAGGETQYF. DNA for the CDR3: TGCGCCAGCAGCACTCCTCGACTAGCGGGAGGAGAGACCCAGTACTTC. This chain joins TRBV5-1 and TRBJ2-5; 13 bases align to TRBD2. V shed 4 bases, J shed 4 bases, and the junction held 7 bases outside the gene matches. The CDR3 sequence is 16 residues long. Germline V gives CDR1 SGHRS, CDR2 YFSETQ.

This clone appeared a few times. The chain employs TRBV5-4 and TRBJ1-1, with D unclear. The V gene's germline CDR1 is SGHNT and CDR2 YYREEE (reference sequence). This CDR3 spans 14 amino acids. Trimming removed 4 bases at V and 2 bases at J, with 12 bases between. The CDR3 is CASSLGGLNTEAFF. In DNA form, the CDR3 reads TGTGCCAGCAGCCTGGGAGGTCTTAACACTGAAGCTTTCTTT.

This clone was found once. The rearrangement links TRBV5-6 to TRBJ2-1; TRBD1 matches at 9 bases. CDR1 and CDR2 (germline): SGHDT, YYEEEE. V lost 4 bases, J lost 8 bases, and 13 bases stayed unmatched. The CDR3 length is 16 residues. Here the CDR3 reads CASSPRVQGQGYEQFF. In DNA, the CDR3 is TGTGCCAGCAGCCCCCGGGTCCAGGGACAGGGTTATGAGCAGTTCTTC.

The chain couples TRBV5-4 to TRBJ2-7, with D perhaps matching TRBD2 (6 bases). Between the trimmed V and J ends, which lost 0 bases and 2 bases, there was a span of 9 bases. CDR1 SGHNT and CDR2 YYREEE come from the germline V gene (reference sequence). The CDR3 length is 14 residues. The CDR3 DNA reads as TGTGCCAGCAGCTTGGGGCGGGAAGCCTACGAGCAGTACTTC. The encoded protein is CASSLGREAYEQYF.

The V gene is TRBV9, the J gene TRBJ2-3, with 11 bases matching TRBD2. The ends lost 3 bases at V and 6 bases at J; junction bases unmatched: 9. Germline assignment: CDR1 SGDLS and CDR2 YYNGEE. The CDR3 covers 16 residues. The chain's CDR3 is CASSALTGTSGDTQYF. Here the CDR3 DNA reads TGTGCCAGCAGCGCTCTAACCGGGACTAGCGGTGATACGCAGTATTTT.

The chain combines TRBV28 with TRBJ1-2; TRBD1 aligns across 8 bases. The germline V gene encodes CDR1 MDHEN and CDR2 SYDVKM. After removal of 3 bases from V and 1 base from J, the junction contained 4 bases not matched to a gene. The length of the CDR3 is 15 residues. The CDR3 nucleotides are TGTGCCAGCAGTTTGCAGGGGGCTCTTAACTATGGCTACACCTTC. Protein product: CASSLQGALNYGYTF.

The chain carries TRBV6-1 and TRBJ2-2, with a tentative D call TRBD2 (5 bases). The germline V gene has CDR1 MNHNS and CDR2 SASEGT. V was clipped by 7 bases and J by 6 bases, with 12 bases between them. CDR3 length: 13 residues. DNA of the CDR3: TGTGCCAGCACCCCATGGAGGTCCGGGGAGCTGTTTTTT. Amino acid sequence: CASTPWRSGELFF.